This record covers a single TCR beta chain. The table came from immunoSEQ multiplex PCR; TCRdb's copy has only in-frame clones and leaves some out. The sample lists approximately 300,000 clones; about 85% were seen once. The data stem from a study of blood T cell repertoires in COVID-19. This CDR3 region has 14 residues. V shed 8 bases and J 4 bases; nucleotides not matched to a gene: 4. Germline-derived CDR1 and CDR2 are LNHDA and SQIVND (reference sequence). V and J are TRBV19 and TRBJ2-1, with TRBD2 matching over 11 bases. The clonotype originates from a young man with active or convalescent COVID-19. Sequencing was carried out using peripheral blood. The CDR3 region has the DNA TGTGCCAGTGGTAGCGGGAGGGCTTACAATGAGCAGTTCTTC. It is translated as CASGSGRAYNEQFF.